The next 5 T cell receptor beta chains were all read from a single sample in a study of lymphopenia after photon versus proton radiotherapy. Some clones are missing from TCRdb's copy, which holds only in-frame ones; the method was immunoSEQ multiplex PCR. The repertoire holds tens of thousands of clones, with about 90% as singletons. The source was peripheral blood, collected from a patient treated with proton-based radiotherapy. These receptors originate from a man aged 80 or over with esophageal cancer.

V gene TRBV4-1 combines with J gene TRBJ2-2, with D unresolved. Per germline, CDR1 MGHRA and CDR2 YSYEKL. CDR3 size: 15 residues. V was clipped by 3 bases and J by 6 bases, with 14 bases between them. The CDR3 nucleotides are TGCGCCAGCAGCCAGAACCCCGCCGCATCCGGGGAGCTGTTTTTT. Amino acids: CASSQNPAASGELFF.

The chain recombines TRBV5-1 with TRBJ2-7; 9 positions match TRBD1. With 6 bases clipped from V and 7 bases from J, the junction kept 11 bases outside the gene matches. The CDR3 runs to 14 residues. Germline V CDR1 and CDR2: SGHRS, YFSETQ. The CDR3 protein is CASTSGTGMWEQYF. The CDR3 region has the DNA TGCGCCAGCACCTCCGGGACAGGGATGTGGGAGCAGTACTTC.

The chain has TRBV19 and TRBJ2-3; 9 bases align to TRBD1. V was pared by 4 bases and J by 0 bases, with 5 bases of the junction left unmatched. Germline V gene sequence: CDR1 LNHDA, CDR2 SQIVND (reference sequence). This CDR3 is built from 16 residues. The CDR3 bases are TGTGCCAGTAGTAGGGGACAGGGCACTAGCACAGATACGCAGTATTTT. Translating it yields CASSRGQGTSTDTQYF.

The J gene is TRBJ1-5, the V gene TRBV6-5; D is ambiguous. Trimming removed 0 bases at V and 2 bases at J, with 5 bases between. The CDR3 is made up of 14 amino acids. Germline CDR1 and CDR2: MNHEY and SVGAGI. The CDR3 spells CASSYSLGNQPQHF. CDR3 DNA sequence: TGTGCCAGCAGTTACTCCTTGGGCAATCAGCCCCAGCATTTT.

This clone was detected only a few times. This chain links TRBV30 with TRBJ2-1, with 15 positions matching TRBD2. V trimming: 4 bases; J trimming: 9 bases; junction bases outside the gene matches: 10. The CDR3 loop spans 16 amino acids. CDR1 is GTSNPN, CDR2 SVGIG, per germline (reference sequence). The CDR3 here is CAWNPSGLAGGTEQFF. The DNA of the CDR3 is TGTGCCTGGAACCCTTCGGGACTAGCGGGGGGTACTGAGCAGTTCTTC.